This T cell receptor beta chain was retrieved from a study of blood T cell repertoires in COVID-19. Study context: Acute and convalescent COVID-19 specimens originated in the United States, Italy and Spain. T cells, B-cell-depleted T cells, or PBMCs supplied cDNA or gDNA.

Sequencing was performed with immunoSEQ multiplex PCR; in TCRdb, only in-frame clones are kept and a portion is missing. The sample has about 230,000 clones; 70% to 90% are singletons. Between the trimmed V and J ends, which lost 7 bases and 2 bases, there was a span of 17 bases. Germline V gives CDR1 SQVTM, CDR2 ANQGSEA. There are 14 residues in the CDR3. This clonotype was obtained from a woman in her seventies with active or convalescent COVID-19. The sample taken for sequencing was peripheral blood. V gene TRBV29-1 combines with J gene TRBJ1-1; no firm D call. CDR3 DNA: TGCAGCGCCGCGTCATCTGGCGGCAACACTGAAGCTTTCTTT. Its translation is CSAASSGGNTEAFF.